This T cell receptor beta chain was captured in a study of blood T cell repertoires in COVID-19. The CDR3 length is 14 residues. The V gene's germline CDR1 is LNHDA and CDR2 SQIVND (reference sequence). Deletions cut 6 bases from V and 3 bases from J, with 12 bases between. Sequencing used immunoSEQ multiplex PCR; TCRdb keeps in-frame clones, though not all of them. The data show around 240,000 clones, with about 89% seen just once and about 1.2% held by the top ten. This TCR was sampled from a human donor in a cohort exposed to, infected with or recovered from COVID-19 (not recorded which). The donor label of this sample is uncertain. This chain uses TRBV19 with TRBJ1-5; no clear D. Material for sequencing was PBMCs or T cells enriched from blood (not recorded which). The CDR3 bases are TGTGCCAGTAGCCCGGCAGGCCACAATCAGCCCCAGCATTTT. Protein: CASSPAGHNQPQHF.